This TCR beta chain came from a study of naive and memory T cell subsets. Study findings and constraints: Between naive and memory subsets, TCR abundance power law exponents differed. In naive cells, over 85% of TCR sequences were seen only once. Especially in CD8 cells, naive repertoires contained a few larger clonotypes, possibly CD45RA-re-expressing memory cells.

V lost 4 bases and J lost 9, with 17 bases in between. Germline CDR1 and CDR2: ENHRY and SYGVKD. This CDR3 spans 14 amino acids. Note on this clonotype: Its matching antigen is unknown.

Cells stained for CD3, CD4, CD8, CD45RA, CD27 and viability were sorted into four CD45RA/CD27 subsets. The beta constant-region primer was an equimolar mix of two oligonucleotides covering TRBC1 and TRBC2. The ligated cDNA underwent four PCR rounds using SP2 and nested alpha and beta constant-region primers. Ligation attached a single-stranded oligonucleotide with a 12-nucleotide UMI and the SP2 primer to the cDNA 3' end. TCRdb analysed the UMI-ligation and nested PCR reads with MiXCR anew, one entry per CDR3 protein. The repertoire has about 150,000 distinct CDR3 sequences, approximately 24% of them found once; the top ten carry roughly 0.1%.

The material sequenced was naive CD4+ T cells from blood. This rearrangement joins TRBV10-3 to TRBJ2-3; weak D call: TRBD2 (5 bases). The receptor's source is a human donor in good health. DNA for the CDR3: TGTGCCATCAGTGGATCGGGAACTAGTAACACGCAGTATTTT. It codes for CAISGSGTSNTQYF.